The present T cell receptor beta chain was sequenced within a study of blood T cell repertoires in COVID-19. Study overall: Material from acute and convalescent COVID-19 was sourced from the United States, Italy and Spain. Sources were T cells, B-cell-depleted T cells, or PBMCs; the material itself was cDNA or gDNA.

Germline-derived CDR1 and CDR2 are SQVTM and ANQGSEA. CDR3 length equals 13 residues. The junction had 5 bases not matched to a gene; V was cut back by 5 bases and J by 6 bases. Per the authors' pipeline: The authors estimated nucleated cell counts from reference gene primer amplification. Using immunoSEQ multiplex PCR, the repertoire was profiled, and TCRdb retains in-frame clones only, with some absent. V and J calls and clone size are copied from that table; D and trimming were computed from the DNA. This sample has 200,000 to 250,000 clones; roughly 83% occur once, and the top ten carry approximately 7.4%.

The gene calls are TRBV29-1 and TRBJ2-1; 9 bases fit TRBD2. Sequencing was performed on peripheral blood. The TCR was taken from a woman in her fifties or sixties with acute or convalescent COVID-19. The CDR3 DNA sequence: TGCAGCGTTTCCGGCGGGGGGGGCAATGAGCAGTTCTTC. Translating gives CSVSGGGGNEQFF.